Below are 28 T cell receptor beta chains sequenced from a single sample in a study of control samples from healthy donors and cancer patients. TCRdb keeps only in-frame clones here, not all; method: immunoSEQ multiplex PCR. The table has 130,000 to 150,000 clones, about 95% seen once. The sequenced sample was PBMCs. These receptors were collected from a man in his fifties or sixties with colorectal cancer.

The J gene is TRBJ2-5, the V gene TRBV5-1; 8 nucleotides match TRBD2. Germline CDR1 reads SGHRS; CDR2 reads YFSETQ. This CDR3 comprises 15 residues. The V and J ends lost 1 base and 5 bases, in that order; junction bases with no gene match: 7. The CDR3: CASSLTGGTGETQYF. Written as DNA, the CDR3 is TGCGCCAGCAGCTTGACGGGGGGGACCGGGGAGACCCAGTACTTC.

This CDR3 reads CATSPGLPGNTIYF. The CDR3 DNA reads TGTGCCACCAGTCCCGGGTTACCTGGAAACACCATATATTTT. The chain links TRBV24-1 to TRBJ1-3; D is undetermined. V gave up 6 bases and J gave up 2 bases, with 10 bases separating them. Germline CDR1 is KGHDR and CDR2 is SFDVKD. The CDR3 extends over 14 amino acids.

This CDR3 is CASSYSSEKLFF. DNA of the CDR3: TGTGCCAGCAGCTACAGTAGTGAAAAACTGTTTTTT. This rearrangement joins TRBV3-1 (or the pseudogene TRBV3-2) to TRBJ1-4; D remains unclear. The germline V gene encodes CDR1 LGHDT and CDR2 YNNKEL (reference sequence). V was shortened by 5 bases and J by 7 bases, with 8 bases between the two germline ends. The CDR3 spans 12 residues.

CDR3: CASSPWTSGANVLTF. CDR3 DNA: TGTGCCAGCAGTCCCTGGACCTCTGGGGCCAACGTCCTGACTTTC. This rearrangement joins TRBV27 to TRBJ2-6; D gene ambiguous. The CDR3 consists of 15 residues. V was clipped by 5 bases and J by 0 bases, with 8 bases between them. In germline, CDR1 is MNHEY, CDR2 SMNVEV (reference sequence).

This chain uses TRBV29-1 with TRBJ2-7, with TRBD2 matching 13 bases. The CDR3 is made up of 15 amino acids. Germline CDR1 reads SQVTM; CDR2 reads ANQGSEA. After removal of 5 bases from V and 3 bases from J, the junction contained 7 bases not matched to a gene. CDR3 nucleotides: TGCAGCGTTTTCCCGACTAGCGGGGGGATCTACGAGCAGTACTTC. It specifies CSVFPTSGGIYEQYF.

The gene calls are TRBV27 and TRBJ1-2; 7 bases are shared with TRBD1. The J segment lost 5 bases and the V segment lost 3 bases, leaving 6 bases of the junction unmatched. The V gene's germline CDR1 is MNHEY and CDR2 SMNVEV (reference sequence). The CDR3 spans 14 residues. CDR3 sequence (DNA): TGTGCCAGCAGTTTTGACAGGGAGATATATGGCTACACCTTC. Translated: CASSFDREIYGYTF.

The rearrangement uses TRBV4-2 and TRBJ1-1; no definite D call. Germline V gene sequence: CDR1 LGHNA, CDR2 YNFKEQ. The V gene lost 5 bases and the J gene lost 1 base, with 11 bases spanning the gap. This CDR3 comprises 14 residues. The CDR3 region is CASSARTENTEAFF. The CDR3 DNA sequence: TGTGCCAGCAGCGCCCGGACGGAGAACACTGAAGCTTTCTTT.

This clone was picked up one time. V gene TRBV19 combines with J gene TRBJ2-3, with 7 nucleotides matching TRBD2. The V and J ends lost 5 bases and 3 bases, in that order; junction bases with no gene match: 5. Germline V gene data show CDR1 as LNHDA and CDR2 as SQIVND (reference sequence). The CDR3 spans 14 residues. CDR3 in DNA: TGTGCCAGTAGTGGGGGAGGGAGAACAGATACGCAGTATTTT. Its translation is CASSGGGRTDTQYF.

Remarks on this clone: A read error may produce the germline difference seen at one junction end. This chain joins TRBV6-5 and TRBJ2-3; D tentatively reads TRBD1 or TRBD2 (7 bases each). This CDR3 spans 15 amino acids. Germline CDR1 MNHEY, CDR2 SVGAGI. In DNA form, the CDR3 reads TGTGCCAGCAGTTACGGACAGGCGGGGGCAGATACGCGGTATTTT. The encoded protein is CASSYGQAGADTRYF.

V gene TRBV7-2 combines with J gene TRBJ2-2; 7 bases align to TRBD1. Germline V gene lookup returns CDR1 SGHTA and CDR2 FQGNSA. Trimming took 6 bases from V and 0 from J; bases not matched to a gene: 7. CDR3 length: 16 residues. The CDR3 bases are TGTGCCAGCAGTCGATCCGGGACAGCGAACACCGGGGAGCTGTTTTTT. This gives the protein CASSRSGTANTGELFF.

V and J are TRBV19 and TRBJ2-1; D might be TRBD1 (5 bases). Trimming took off 3 bases at V and 8 bases at J, with 5 bases between the two ends. The CDR3 covers 11 residues. Germline-derived CDR1 and CDR2 are LNHDA and SQIVND (reference sequence). The chain's CDR3 is CASSIRDEQFF. CDR3 nucleotide sequence: TGTGCCAGTAGTATCAGGGATGAGCAGTTCTTC.

The V call is TRBV19, the J call TRBJ1-1; 10 bases agree with TRBD1. J lost 0 bases, V lost 6 bases, and 16 bases had no gene match. Germline V lookup: CDR1 LNHDA, CDR2 SQIVND (reference sequence). The length of the CDR3 is 19 residues. The CDR3 loop is CASSPSPDRGDSMNTEAFF. As DNA, the CDR3 is TGTGCCAGTAGCCCCTCCCCGGACAGGGGGGACTCGATGAACACTGAAGCTTTCTTT.

The chain has TRBV10-3 and TRBJ1-3; 8 positions match TRBD1. J gave up 3 bases and V 4 bases, and 8 bases lay outside the gene matches. Germline V gene lookup returns CDR1 ENHRY and CDR2 SYGVKD. The CDR3 sequence is 16 residues long. The CDR3 nucleotides read TGTGCCATCAGTGGTATAGGCGGGACAGGTGGAAACACCATATATTTT. As protein: CAISGIGGTGGNTIYF.

The chain has TRBV5-1 and TRBJ2-5; TRBD1 aligns across 9 bases. In germline, CDR1 is SGHRS, CDR2 YFSETQ. The CDR3 sequence is 15 residues long. The V and J ends lost 5 bases and 4 bases, in that order; junction bases with no gene match: 9. The CDR3 DNA reads TGCGCCAGCAGTCCCGGGACAGGGAGGGGAGAGACCCAGTACTTC. It specifies CASSPGTGRGETQYF.

The table lists this clone with a count of one. V gene TRBV11-2 combines with J gene TRBJ1-5; D is undetermined. In germline, CDR1 is SGHAT, CDR2 FQNNGV. V dropped 5 bases and J dropped 5 bases, with 10 bases sitting between them. CDR3 length: 13 amino acids. The CDR3 loop reads CASSPGVDQPQHF. Here the CDR3 DNA reads TGTGCCAGCAGCCCCGGGGTCGATCAGCCCCAGCATTTT.

This chain joins TRBV5-4 and TRBJ2-7; the match to TRBD1 covers 8 bases. This CDR3 contains 13 residues. V lost 7 bases and J lost 7; bases outside the gene matches: 10. Germline lookup yields CDR1 SGHNT and CDR2 YYREEE (reference sequence). The DNA of the CDR3 is TGTGCCAGCGGCCGGGACAGGCCGGGAGAGCAGTACTTC. Translated: CASGRDRPGEQYF.

V and J are TRBV18 and TRBJ2-7; D may be TRBD1 or TRBD2 (5 bases each). The CDR3 spans 15 residues. Trimming removed 3 bases at V and 0 bases at J, with 12 bases between. The germline V gene has CDR1 KGHSH and CDR2 LQKENI. The CDR3 here is CASSPRLGDSYEQYF. The CDR3 DNA reads TGTGCCAGCTCACCCCGACTGGGGGACTCCTACGAGCAGTACTTC.

This clone was counted a single time. This chain joins TRBV6-1 and TRBJ2-5, with D maybe TRBD2 (6 bases). The V gene lost 2 bases and the J gene lost 4 bases, with 14 bases spanning the gap. CDR1 and CDR2 from the germline V gene are MNHNS and SASEGT. The CDR3 runs 15 residues. The CDR3, as DNA: TGTGCCAGCAGTGAATGGCGGGGACGATCAGAGACCCAGTACTTC. It encodes CASSEWRGRSETQYF.

The gene calls are TRBV4-2 and TRBJ2-7, with 8 bases matching TRBD2. The germline gives CDR1 LGHNA, CDR2 YNFKEQ. CDR3 size: 13 residues. V was clipped by 2 bases and J by 6 bases; unmatched bases: 3. CDR3 sequence reads: CASSQNRGGEQYF. Here the CDR3 DNA reads TGTGCCAGCAGCCAAAATCGGGGGGGCGAGCAGTACTTC.

The rearrangement uses TRBV7-2 and TRBJ2-5; 13 bases align to TRBD2. Germline loops: CDR1 SGHTA, CDR2 FQGNSA. After removal of 5 bases from V and 4 bases from J, the junction contained 7 bases not matched to a gene. The CDR3 loop spans 16 amino acids. In DNA, the CDR3 is TGTGCCAGCAGCGCGGGACTAGCGGGGAGGGTAGAGACCCAGTACTTC. Its protein is CASSAGLAGRVETQYF.

The CDR3 here is CASSLAVGQSMEAFF. The CDR3 region has the DNA TGCGCCAGCAGCTTGGCCGTTGGGCAATCAATGGAAGCTTTCTTT. This rearrangement joins TRBV5-1 to TRBJ1-1; D is unresolved. The V gene lost 0 bases and the J gene lost 8 bases, with 17 bases spanning the gap. The germline gives CDR1 SGHRS, CDR2 YFSETQ. This CDR3 comprises 15 residues.

This chain uses TRBV24-1 with TRBJ1-3; no clear D gene. Germline V CDR1 and CDR2: KGHDR, SFDVKD. V lost 5 bases, J lost 3 bases, and 10 bases lay in between. CDR3 length: 14 residues. CDR3 DNA sequence: TGTGCCACCAGTGCTGGGGATGGTGGAAACACCATATATTTT. This encodes CATSAGDGGNTIYF.

V usage is TRBV6-1 and J usage is TRBJ1-3, with unresolved D. Germline values: CDR1 MNHNS, CDR2 SASEGT. Trimming took 1 base from V and 2 from J, leaving 6 bases between them. The CDR3 is 14 residues long. CDR3 coding DNA: TGTGCCAGCAGTGAAGAAGGGACTGGAAACACCATATATTTT. This sequence encodes CASSEEGTGNTIYF.

This clone was seen just once. The V call is TRBV7-6, the J call TRBJ1-5; possibly TRBD1 for D (6 bases). With 0 bases removed from V and 2 bases from J, the gap between germline ends came to 11 bases. CDR1 and CDR2 (germline): SGHVS, FNYEAQ. This CDR3 spans 16 amino acids. The DNA of the CDR3 is TGTGCCAGCAGCTTAGCGCTAGGGGGTGGCAATCAGCCCCAGCATTTT. The encoded protein is CASSLALGGGNQPQHF.

The rearrangement uses TRBV9 and TRBJ2-1, with 9 bases fitting TRBD1. The CDR3 contains 17 residues. V lost 3 bases, J lost 6 bases, and 13 bases stayed unmatched. CDR1 and CDR2 from the germline V gene are SGDLS and YYNGEE. The CDR3 DNA sequence: TGTGCCAGCAGCGCTACTATGGGACAGGGAAGGGGCAATGAGCAGTTCTTC. Translation: CASSATMGQGRGNEQFF.

This clone appeared once. The gene calls are TRBV5-5 and TRBJ1-5; D remains unclear. Germline CDR1 and CDR2: SGHKS and YYEKEE (reference sequence). V lost 2 bases and J lost 3, with 12 bases in between. This CDR3 has 15 amino acids. CDR3 in amino acids: CASSLTSYLNQPQHF. The CDR3 DNA reads as TGTGCCAGCAGCTTAACATCTTACCTCAATCAGCCCCAGCATTTT. The whole variable domain, filled in from reference TRBV5-5 and TRBJ1-5, reads DAGVTQSPTHLIKTRGQQVTLRCSPISGHKSVSWYQQVLGQGPQFIFQYYEKEERGRGNFPDRFSARQFPNYSSELNVNALLLGDSALYLCASSLTSYLNQPQHFGDGTRLSIL.

The V gene is TRBV2, the J gene TRBJ1-6; 9 nucleotides match TRBD1. V shed 3 bases and J 7 bases; nucleotides not matched to a gene: 1. CDR1 is SNHLY, CDR2 FYNNEI, per germline. The CDR3 totals 14 residues. The CDR3 protein is CASSDGTGNSPLHF. CDR3 coding DNA: TGTGCCAGCAGTGATGGGACAGGGAATTCACCCCTCCACTTT. Complete variable domain (other parts from reference TRBV2 and TRBJ1-6): EPEVTQTPSHQVTQMGQEVILRCVPISNHLYFYWYRQILGQKVEFLVSFYNNEISEKSEIFDDQFSVERPDGSNFTLKIRSTKLEDSAMYFCASSDGTGNSPLHFGNGTRLTVT.

As DNA, the CDR3 is TGTGCCAGCAGGGCTACAGGGGCTAATGAAAAACTGTTTTTT. It codes for CASRATGANEKLFF. The chain carries TRBV2 and TRBJ1-4; 7 bases are shared with TRBD1. J gave up 3 bases and V 6 bases, and 4 bases lay outside the gene matches. The CDR3 loop spans 14 amino acids. Germline V CDR1 and CDR2: SNHLY, FYNNEI.